These 20 T cell receptor beta chains came from one sample sequenced in a study of T cell repertoires in cytomegalovirus infection. MiXCR was run by TCRdb on the reads, yielding one entry per CDR3 protein. The table has about 300,000 distinct CDR3 sequences, approximately 8.9% seen once. Sequenced input: PBMCs. The receptors come from a human donor in good health (CMV status not recorded). Some clones in this sample may be carry-over from other donors' samples.

This clonotype was seen a handful of times. DNA for the CDR3: TGTGCCAGCAGCCCTGGACAGAGGGCCTATGGCTACACCTTC. Its protein product is CASSPGQRAYGYTF. The rearrangement joins TRBV7-9 to TRBJ1-2, with TRBD1 as a possible D gene (6 bases). Germline V CDR1 and CDR2: SEHNR, FQNEAQ (reference sequence). V lost 5 bases to trimming and J lost 4 bases, with 14 bases between them. The CDR3 consists of 14 residues.

In this sample, this clonotype turned up a few times. The gene calls are TRBV29-1 and TRBJ1-5; 7 nucleotides agree with TRBD1. Trimming removed 4 bases from V and 2 bases from J; junction bases left unmatched: 2. The CDR3 spans 13 residues. Looked up from germline, CDR1 is SQVTM and CDR2 is ANQGSEA. This CDR3 reads CSVGDRGNQPQHF. In nucleotides, the CDR3 is TGCAGCGTTGGTGACAGGGGCAATCAGCCCCAGCATTTT.

This chain joins TRBV6-5 and TRBJ2-7; 11 bases match TRBD2. V trimming: 5 bases; J trimming: 3 bases; junction bases outside the gene matches: 15. The CDR3 totals 18 residues. The germline CDR1 and CDR2 sequences are MNHEY and SVGAGI. The CDR3 DNA reads TGTGCCAGCAGTCCCTACCGAGTAGCGGGGGGGGTGGGCTACGAGCAGTACTTC. Translating it yields CASSPYRVAGGVGYEQYF.

This clonotype was counted between two and nine times. The gene calls are TRBV6-1 and TRBJ2-4; D perhaps matches TRBD2 (5 bases). There are 16 residues in the CDR3. Between the trimmed V and J ends, which lost 5 bases and 3 bases, there was a span of 17 bases. Germline loops: CDR1 MNHNS, CDR2 SASEGT. CDR3 DNA sequence: TGTGCCAGCAGTCATCGGGCGGGTTTGGTCAAAAACATTCAGTACTTC. Residues: CASSHRAGLVKNIQYF.

This clonotype was seen repeatedly, ten times or more. The gene calls are TRBV20-1 and TRBJ2-6; D unclear. Trimming removed 6 bases at V and 0 bases at J, with 9 bases between. CDR3 length: 14 residues. CDR1 is DFQATT and CDR2 is SNEGSKA in the germline V gene (reference sequence). In DNA, the CDR3 is TGCAGTGCCGCTGCACCCTCTGGGGCCAACGTCCTGACTTTC. The encoded protein is CSAAAPSGANVLTF.

This clonotype has at least ten counts. The rearrangement links TRBV24-1 to TRBJ2-3; TRBD2 is a possible D gene (6 bases). This CDR3 contains 14 residues. CDR1 and CDR2 (germline): KGHDR, SFDVKD. Trimming cost V 2 bases and J 4 bases, with 9 bases left between them. The CDR3 is CATSDSTGADTQYF. The CDR3 bases are TGTGCCACCAGTGATTCCACGGGGGCAGATACGCAGTATTTT.

This clonotype was seen a few times. This sequence joins TRBV5-6 and TRBJ2-1; D could derive from TRBD1 or TRBD2 (5 bases each). The germline V gene encodes CDR1 SGHDT and CDR2 YYEEEE. V was trimmed by 4 bases and J by 13 bases, leaving 12 bases between them. This CDR3 spans 11 amino acids. CDR3 amino acids: CASSRDGSQFF. The CDR3 coding sequence is TGTGCCAGCAGCCGGGACGGTTCCCAGTTCTTC.

This clonotype has a handful of counts. The chain uses TRBV28 and TRBJ2-3; 13 bases line up with TRBD2. This CDR3 has 15 amino acids. Germline V gives CDR1 MDHEN, CDR2 SYDVKM. The V segment lost 6 bases and the J segment 4 bases; nucleotides outside the gene matches: 4. The CDR3 DNA is TGTGCCAGCAGAAGACTAGCGGGGGGCTCAGATACGCAGTATTTT. It yields the protein CASRRLAGGSDTQYF.

This clonotype has a count of ten or more. The chain joins TRBV25-1 to TRBJ1-4, with D maybe TRBD1 (6 bases). This CDR3 has 15 amino acids. Trimming shortened V by 3 bases and J by 3 bases, and 11 bases separated the two germline ends. The germline V gene has CDR1 MGHDK and CDR2 SYGVNS. CDR3 region: CASSDLDRPNEKLFF. The CDR3, as DNA: TGTGCCAGCAGTGACTTGGACAGACCTAATGAAAAACTGTTTTTT.

This clonotype appeared once. Possible read error: a much larger clone is one base away. The chain employs TRBV19 and TRBJ2-7, with D perhaps being TRBD1 or TRBD2 (5 bases each). CDR1 LNHDA and CDR2 SQIVND come from the germline V gene (reference sequence). The ends were cut back, 10 bases at V and 0 bases at J, with 13 bases in the middle. The CDR3 covers 13 residues. Written as DNA, the CDR3 is TGTGCCACCCGGGGCATCCTCTCCTACGAGCAGTACTTC. This translates into CATRGILSYEQYF.

In its sample, this clonotype was seen many times. This chain links TRBV6-1 with TRBJ2-1, with 11 nucleotides matching TRBD1. V shed 10 bases and J 7 bases; nucleotides not matched to a gene: 9. Germline V gives CDR1 MNHNS, CDR2 SASEGT. The CDR3 covers 14 residues. The CDR3 spells CATSDRGRKNEQFF. CDR3 coding DNA: TGTGCCACCTCGGACAGGGGGCGTAAGAATGAGCAGTTCTTC.

V usage is TRBV20-1 and J usage is TRBJ2-7; TRBD2 agrees at 9 bases. In germline, CDR1 is DFQATT, CDR2 SNEGSKA (reference sequence). Trimming removed 1 base from V and 9 bases from J; junction bases left unmatched: 7. This CDR3 comprises 13 residues. The CDR3 sequence: CSARGQLAGLQYF. The CDR3 nucleotides are TGCAGTGCTAGAGGGCAGCTAGCGGGATTGCAGTACTTC.

In its sample, this clonotype was seen a few times. The chain carries TRBV19 and TRBJ2-7; D gene uncertain. V lost 8 bases, J lost 0 bases, and 2 bases lay in between. The V gene's germline CDR1 is LNHDA and CDR2 SQIVND (reference sequence). This CDR3 has 10 residues. The CDR3 reads CASGSYEQYF. CDR3 sequence (DNA): TGTGCCAGTGGCTCCTACGAGCAGTACTTC.

This clonotype was observed at least ten times. The rearrangement links TRBV29-1 to TRBJ2-7, with 11 bases lining up with TRBD1. The CDR3 covers 14 residues. The V and J ends lost 1 base and 5 bases, in that order; junction bases with no gene match: 4. Per the germline V gene, CDR1 is SQVTM and CDR2 is ANQGSEA. For the CDR3, the DNA is TGCAGCGTTGAAGGGACAGGGGGCATCAACGAGCAGTACTTC. Protein sequence: CSVEGTGGINEQYF.

Concerning this clonotype: The junction departs from germline at one end; a sequencing error may be responsible. This chain uses TRBV29-1 with TRBJ1-2; 8 nucleotides align to TRBD1. The CDR3 spans 14 residues. Germline CDR1 is SQVTM and CDR2 is ANQGSEA. CDR3 coding DNA: TGCATCGTTGAGACGGACAGGGTCATCTATGGCTACACCTTC. It encodes CIVETDRVIYGYTF.

This clonotype appeared many times. J is TRBJ2-6 and V is TRBV7-9, with a weak D call TRBD2 (5 bases). The CDR3 totals 15 residues. The germline gives CDR1 SEHNR, CDR2 FQNEAQ (reference sequence). With 6 bases removed from V and 0 bases from J, the gap between germline ends came to 9 bases. The CDR3 here is CASRGTSSGANVLTF. The CDR3 bases are TGTGCCAGCAGGGGTACTAGCTCTGGGGCCAACGTCCTGACTTTC.

Ten or more counts support this clonotype. CDR3 residues: CASSPSLFQGTGNTEAFF. In nucleotides, the CDR3 is TGTGCCAGCTCACCTTCACTTTTCCAAGGGACGGGGAACACTGAAGCTTTCTTT. The chain combines TRBV18 with TRBJ1-1; D is perhaps TRBD1 (5 bases). V lost 3 bases and J 1 base, leaving 21 bases between the germline ends. CDR3 length equals 18 residues. Germline values: CDR1 KGHSH, CDR2 LQKENI.

This clonotype was observed many times. The V and J genes are TRBV20-1 and TRBJ1-1, with D possibly being TRBD1 (5 bases). Germline V gene data show CDR1 as DFQATT and CDR2 as SNEGSKA (reference sequence). This CDR3 contains 13 residues. The V and J ends lost 2 bases and 7 bases respectively, with 14 bases between them. The CDR3 region has the DNA TGCAGTGCTAGATCTCGACAGTGGAGTGAAGCTTTCTTT. This sequence encodes CSARSRQWSEAFF.

This clonotype was detected ten times or more. This rearrangement joins TRBV12-3 or TRBV12-4 to TRBJ1-5; the D is unclear. The CDR3 is 15 amino acids. Trimming shortened V by 5 bases and J by 0 bases, and 11 bases separated the two germline ends. The CDR3 DNA is TGTGCCAGCAGTCCTGGACGGTCTAGCAATCAGCCCCAGCATTTT. Residues: CASSPGRSSNQPQHF.

This clonotype was seen many times. This chain connects TRBV10-3 to TRBJ1-1; D is ambiguous. Germline-derived CDR1 and CDR2 are ENHRY and SYGVKD. The CDR3 has 14 residues. Trimming shortened V by 4 bases and J by 1 base, and 10 bases separated the two germline ends. DNA of the CDR3: TGTGCCATCAGTGGATTTGATCCGAACACTGAAGCTTTCTTT. Residues: CAISGFDPNTEAFF.